This TCR beta chain derives from a study of T cell clonality in common variable immunodeficiency. Study-wide results and limits: Common variable immunodeficiency TCR beta sequences reportedly had fewer deletions and N-nucleotide insertions. T cell subpopulation sequencing would be needed to explain CVID clonality.

Assay used: immunoSEQ multiplex PCR; TCRdb lists only in-frame clones, some missing. The table lists some 80,000 clones, with no singletons. The trim removed 6 bases at V and 5 bases at J, leaving 11 bases unmatched. The CDR3 extends over 15 amino acids. The germline CDR1 and CDR2 sequences are SGHNT and YYREEE (reference sequence). Many counts were recorded for this clone. Its target is not known. The sequence runs out 3 residues before the end of the CDR3; the remainder is reconstructed from the germline J gene. Sequenced input: peripheral blood mononuclear cells. The rearrangement links TRBV5-4 to TRBJ2-5, with 9 bases fitting TRBD2. The sequence derives from a person aged 18 to 75 in good health. CDR3 amino acids: CASTLAGRGRETQYF. The sequenced CDR3 bases are TGTGCCAGCACCCTAGCGGGGAGGGGGAGGGAGACC.